This entry lists 29 T cell receptor beta chains sequenced from one sample in a study of cytomegalovirus exposure and HLA in healthy donors. PCR employed 60 Vbeta and 13 Jbeta primers. The data were produced by immunoSEQ multiplex PCR, yet TCRdb's version contains in-frame clones alone and is incomplete. Of roughly 150,000 clones in the sample, roughly four fifths were seen once. Source material: PBMCs. These receptors came from a woman in her 40s in good health and CMV-seronegative.

The V call is TRBV9, the J call TRBJ2-2; D is perhaps TRBD1 (5 bases). V was trimmed by 0 bases and J by 3 bases, leaving 15 bases between them. Germline V gene lookup returns CDR1 SGDLS and CDR2 YYNGEE. The CDR3 runs to 17 residues. The CDR3 loop reads CASSVESSGIYTGELFF. The CDR3, as DNA: TGTGCCAGCAGCGTAGAATCCTCAGGGATATACACCGGGGAGCTGTTTTTT.

This chain uses TRBV6-1 with TRBJ1-5; D gene unclear. Germline-derived CDR1 and CDR2 are MNHNS and SASEGT. Trimming stripped 2 bases from V and 0 bases from J, with 20 bases between. The CDR3 totals 19 residues. For the CDR3, the DNA is TGTGCCAGCAGTGAAAATCGGAGAGGGCCCGAGGTTAGCAATCAGCCCCAGCATTTT. Residues: CASSENRRGPEVSNQPQHF.

The V call is TRBV28, the J call TRBJ1-2, with a weak D call TRBD1 (5 bases). The CDR3 contains 14 residues. Trimming removed 6 bases from V and 2 bases from J, with 13 bases in between. Germline V gene data show CDR1 as MDHEN and CDR2 as SYDVKM. The CDR3 region is CASRGGAGNYGYTF. As DNA, the CDR3 is TGTGCCAGCAGGGGTGGGGCAGGGAACTATGGCTACACCTTC.

In the case of this clone: The sample holds other DNA sequences that translate to the same CDR3. The J gene is TRBJ2-2, the V gene TRBV30, with D unclear. The CDR3 is 12 amino acids. V was shortened by 4 bases and J by 8 bases, with 11 bases between the two germline ends. Germline values: CDR1 GTSNPN, CDR2 SVGIG (reference sequence). DNA for the CDR3: TGTGCCTGGACACGGTTAGAAGGGGAGCTGTTTTTT. Protein product: CAWTRLEGELFF.

The rearrangement links TRBV11-3 to TRBJ2-1, with 9 bases identical to TRBD2. Germline lookup yields CDR1 SGHNT and CDR2 YENEEA. J gave up 3 bases and V 0 bases, and 12 bases lay outside the gene matches. CDR3 size: 19 residues. The CDR3 spells CASSLEWVGREGLYNEQFF. CDR3 nucleotide sequence: TGTGCCAGCAGCTTAGAATGGGTAGGGCGGGAGGGCCTCTACAATGAGCAGTTCTTC.

The chain couples TRBV28 to TRBJ1-4, with 7 bases lining up with TRBD1. Germline CDR1 is MDHEN and CDR2 is SYDVKM. V shed 2 bases, J shed 10 bases, and the junction held 10 bases outside the gene matches. The CDR3 spans 15 residues. This chain's CDR3 is CASSLQGDSGRKLFF. In nucleotides, the CDR3 is TGTGCCAGCAGTTTACAAGGGGACAGCGGGAGAAAACTGTTTTTT.

This chain joins TRBV28 and TRBJ1-2; 9 nucleotides agree with TRBD1. The V gene end was trimmed by 6 bases and the J gene end by 2 bases; junction bases not matched to a gene: 10. The CDR3 is made up of 16 amino acids. Per the germline V gene, CDR1 is MDHEN and CDR2 is SYDVKM. CDR3: CASSLGGQGDNYGYTF. Here the CDR3 DNA reads TGTGCCAGCAGCCTAGGGGGACAGGGCGACAACTATGGCTACACCTTC.

This rearrangement joins TRBV2 to TRBJ1-1; the D gene is possibly TRBD1 (5 bases). The CDR3 runs to 13 residues. V gave up 10 bases and J gave up 1 base, with 13 bases separating them. Germline lookup yields CDR1 SNHLY and CDR2 FYNNEI. The CDR3 sequence: CATTLTENTEAFF. The CDR3 DNA reads TGTGCCACCACCCTGACAGAGAACACTGAAGCTTTCTTT.

V is TRBV5-1 and J is TRBJ2-5; the D gene is possibly TRBD2 (6 bases). This CDR3 region has 14 residues. CDR1 is SGHRS and CDR2 is YFSETQ in the germline V gene. Trimming removed 1 base from V and 3 bases from J, with 10 bases in between. CDR3 residues: CASSLHRGEETQYF. CDR3 coding DNA: TGCGCCAGCAGCTTGCATCGCGGGGAAGAGACCCAGTACTTC.

This rearrangement joins TRBV27 to TRBJ1-2, with 12 positions matching TRBD1. The CDR3 totals 17 residues. Trimming took 3 bases from V and 4 from J; bases not matched to a gene: 9. CDR1 and CDR2 from the germline V gene are MNHEY and SMNVEV (reference sequence). CDR3 nucleotides: TGTGCCAGCAGTTTCTCCGGGACAGGGGGCGCCGCCTATGGCTACACCTTC. Translating it yields CASSFSGTGGAAYGYTF.

The J gene is TRBJ1-1, the V gene TRBV7-3, with 7 positions matching TRBD1. Germline V CDR1 and CDR2: SGHTA, FQGTGA. Unmatched junction bases numbered 6, after V lost 6 bases and J lost 5 bases. The CDR3 length is 13 residues. CDR3 residues: CASSPPTGTEAFF. The DNA for the CDR3 is TGTGCCAGCAGTCCCCCGACAGGGACTGAAGCTTTCTTT.

The genes are TRBV6-1 and TRBJ2-6; a weak D match, TRBD1 (5 bases). Looked up from germline, CDR1 is MNHNS and CDR2 is SASEGT. V lost 4 bases to trimming and J lost 2 bases, with 12 bases between them. The CDR3 sequence is 16 residues long. DNA for the CDR3: TGTGCCAGCAGTGTACGACAGACCGCTGGGGCCAACGTCCTGACTTTC. The encoded protein is CASSVRQTAGANVLTF.

V usage is TRBV28 and J usage is TRBJ1-4; unclear D gene. The length of the CDR3 is 13 residues. Germline-derived CDR1 and CDR2 are MDHEN and SYDVKM. Trimming took 6 bases from V and 0 from J, leaving 5 bases between them. The CDR3 coding sequence is TGTGCCAGCAGGTCAGCAACTAATGAAAAACTGTTTTTT. It encodes CASRSATNEKLFF. Full variable domain (remainder filled in from reference TRBV28 and TRBJ1-4): DVKVTQSSRYLVKRTGEKVFLECVQDMDHENMFWYRQDPGLGLRLIYFSYDVKMKEKGDIPEGYSVSREKKERFSLILESASTNQTSMYLCASRSATNEKLFFGSGTQLSVL.

The chain employs TRBV18 and TRBJ1-4; D may be TRBD1 (6 bases). The germline CDR1 and CDR2 sequences are KGHSH and LQKENI. The CDR3 spans 14 residues. The ends were cut back, 1 base at V and 5 bases at J, with 8 bases in the middle. Here the CDR3 reads CASSPRQGNEKLFF. The CDR3 DNA sequence: TGTGCCAGCTCACCACGGCAGGGGAATGAAAAACTGTTTTTT.

This clone was seen just once. The chain joins TRBV7-3 to TRBJ2-2; possibly TRBD1 for D (6 bases). Trimming removed 3 bases from V and 8 bases from J, with 13 bases in between. The germline V gene has CDR1 SGHTA and CDR2 FQGTGA. This CDR3 has 14 residues. The CDR3 sequence: CASSLLPRGGELFF. DNA of the CDR3: TGTGCCAGCAGCTTGCTTCCGAGGGGGGGGGAGCTGTTTTTT.

The chain combines TRBV19 with TRBJ2-1; 8 bases align to TRBD2. In germline, CDR1 is LNHDA, CDR2 SQIVND (reference sequence). Trimming cost V 7 bases and J 9 bases; bases outside gene matches: 11. The CDR3 extends over 14 amino acids. The CDR3 spells CASKDSGISGEQFF. The CDR3 DNA reads TGTGCCAGTAAGGATAGCGGGATTTCGGGTGAGCAGTTCTTC. Together with reference TRBV19 and TRBJ2-1, the CDR3 gives the full variable domain: DGGITQSPKYLFRKEGQNVTLSCEQNLNHDAMYWYRQDPGQGLRLIYYSQIVNDFQKGDIAEGYSVSREKKESFPLTVTSAQKNPTAFYLCASKDSGISGEQFFGPGTRLTVL.

This chain links TRBV18 with TRBJ1-4; the match to TRBD1 covers 7 bases. CDR3 length equals 14 residues. With V trimmed by 2 bases and J by 6 bases, 3 bases remained unmatched. Looked up from germline, CDR1 is KGHSH and CDR2 is LQKENI. This chain's CDR3 is CASSPGQADEKLFF. CDR3 DNA: TGTGCCAGCTCACCAGGACAGGCAGATGAAAAACTGTTTTTT.

V and J are TRBV29-1 and TRBJ2-1; D gene ambiguous. The CDR3 covers 11 residues. V lost 5 bases, J lost 3 bases, and 5 bases lay in between. Germline CDR1 is SQVTM and CDR2 is ANQGSEA. CDR3 residues: CSVNSYNEQFF. The CDR3 region has the DNA TGCAGCGTTAACAGCTACAATGAGCAGTTCTTC.

This chain links TRBV9 with TRBJ1-5, with no clear D. Trimming took off 0 bases at V and 7 bases at J, with 8 bases between the two ends. Germline values: CDR1 SGDLS, CDR2 YYNGEE. The length of the CDR3 is 13 residues. Here the CDR3 DNA reads TGTGCCAGCAGCGTAGGGGGAGAACAGCCCCAGCATTTT. Translating gives CASSVGGEQPQHF.

The chain carries TRBV6-6 and TRBJ2-5; D is perhaps TRBD2 (5 bases). The CDR3 spans 12 residues. V lost 8 bases to trimming and J lost 2 bases, with 9 bases between them. The germline gives CDR1 MNHNY, CDR2 SVGAGI (reference sequence). CDR3 sequence (DNA): TGTGCCAGCGGGAGAAATCAAGAGACCCAGTACTTC. It encodes CASGRNQETQYF.

This clone was seen more than once but under ten times. The V gene is TRBV5-1, the J gene TRBJ1-1; 8 nucleotides line up with TRBD1. J was trimmed by 11 bases and V by 3 bases; bases with no gene match: 12. The CDR3 totals 14 residues. Germline loops: CDR1 SGHRS, CDR2 YFSETQ. CDR3 residues: CASSSGQGGRIAFF. CDR3 coding DNA: TGCGCCAGCAGCTCTGGACAGGGTGGTAGAATTGCTTTCTTT.

V usage is TRBV10-3 and J usage is TRBJ1-1; 10 bases fit TRBD1. The V and J ends lost 9 bases and 3 bases, in that order; junction bases with no gene match: 7. CDR1 and CDR2 (germline): ENHRY, SYGVKD. The CDR3 loop spans 14 amino acids. CDR3 nucleotide sequence: TGTGCCATAAGACAGGGGGCGGTCGACACTGAAGCTTTCTTT. This codes for CAIRQGAVDTEAFF.

This clone was observed once. The genes are TRBV14 and TRBJ2-1, with TRBD2 matching 8 bases. Germline CDR1 reads SGHDN; CDR2 reads FVKESK. V was pared by 1 base and J by 2 bases, with 1 base of the junction left unmatched. This CDR3 is built from 15 residues. The CDR3 DNA follows: TGTGCCAGCAGCCAAGTAGCGGGGACCTACAATGAGCAGTTCTTC. It specifies CASSQVAGTYNEQFF.

This rearrangement joins TRBV19 to TRBJ1-4; D perhaps matches TRBD1 (6 bases). From germline, CDR1 is LNHDA and CDR2 SQIVND (reference sequence). This CDR3 is built from 15 residues. Trimming removed 9 bases from V and 1 base from J, with 15 bases in between. The CDR3 DNA is TGTGCCAGCTCCGATACAGGGAAAACTAATGAAAAACTGTTTTTT. Its translation is CASSDTGKTNEKLFF.

The V and J genes are TRBV29-1 and TRBJ2-5, with 9 bases aligning to TRBD2. The CDR3 contains 12 residues. J gave up 5 bases and V 7 bases, and 5 bases lay outside the gene matches. The germline gives CDR1 SQVTM, CDR2 ANQGSEA. Here the CDR3 DNA reads TGCAGCGCCGGAAGCGGGAGGGAGACCCAGTACTTC. Residues: CSAGSGRETQYF.

V is TRBV7-9 and J is TRBJ2-3; weak D call: TRBD2 (5 bases). The CDR3 has 14 amino acids. CDR1 is SEHNR and CDR2 is FQNEAQ in the germline V gene (reference sequence). The V and J ends lost 0 bases and 4 bases respectively, with 8 bases between them. CDR3 region: CASSLATGADTQYF. The CDR3 DNA sequence: TGTGCCAGCAGCTTAGCAACCGGGGCAGATACGCAGTATTTT. Supplemented by reference TRBV7-9 and TRBJ2-3, the full variable domain reads DTGVSQNPRHKITKRGQNVTFRCDPISEHNRLYWYRQTLGQGPEFLTYFQNEAQLEKSRLLSDRFSAERPKGSFSTLEIQRTEQGDSAMYLCASSLATGADTQYFGPGTRLTVL.

In its sample, this clone was seen once. This chain joins TRBV30 and TRBJ2-5; 9 bases align to TRBD2. Germline values: CDR1 GTSNPN, CDR2 SVGIG (reference sequence). V lost 5 bases, J lost 4 bases, and 5 bases stayed unmatched. The CDR3 is 13 residues long. CDR3 DNA: TGTGCCTGGTCACTAGCGGGTGGAGAGACCCAGTACTTC. Translation gives CAWSLAGGETQYF.

V usage is TRBV2 and J usage is TRBJ2-2, with 10 bases that match TRBD2. This CDR3 is 15 amino acids long. With 3 bases clipped from V and 7 bases from J, the junction kept 5 bases outside the gene matches. The germline V gene has CDR1 SNHLY and CDR2 FYNNEI. CDR3 nucleotides: TGTGCCAGCAGTGATCTAGCGGGAGTTATCGGGGAGCTGTTTTTT. Translating it yields CASSDLAGVIGELFF.

The J gene is TRBJ2-1, the V gene TRBV1; no check of the table's D call, TRBD2, against the DNA was made. TRBV1 is recorded as a pseudogene. This CDR3 is built from 20 residues. The CDR3 bases are TGCACCAGCAGCCCCCAACGACTAGCGGGAGGGCCCGTGGGGGCGAATGAGCAGTTCTTC. This translates into CTSSPQRLAGGPVGANEQFF.